The present T cell receptor (beta chain) was sequenced within a study of blood T cell repertoires in COVID-19. Sequencing used immunoSEQ multiplex PCR; TCRdb keeps in-frame clones, though not all of them. The table records over 150,000 clones, about four fifths of them present only once. This CDR3 contains 16 residues. From germline, CDR1 is LGHDT and CDR2 YNNKEL (reference sequence). V was pared by 1 base and J by 5 bases, with 5 bases of the junction left unmatched. V usage is TRBV3-1 (or the pseudogene TRBV3-2) and J usage is TRBJ2-2; 9 positions match TRBD1. The source is a human donor in a cohort sampled during active COVID-19. The sequenced sample was peripheral blood. The CDR3 loop reads CASSQATGGATGELFF. CDR3 nucleotides: TGTGCCAGCAGCCAAGCAACAGGGGGCGCGACCGGGGAGCTGTTTTTT.